In this sample, the clone carrying this T cell receptor (beta chain) turned up once. CDR1 and CDR2 (germline): LGHNA, YSLEER. The CDR3 sequence is 17 residues long. V gave up 4 bases and J gave up 2 bases; unmatched junction bases: 7. These data are taken from a study of blood T cell repertoires in COVID-19. In the study overall: COVID-19 samples, acute and convalescent, were from the United States, Italy and Spain. Sources were T cells, B-cell-depleted T cells, or PBMCs; the material itself was cDNA or gDNA.

Methods used by the authors: Amplification from reference gene primers served as the basis for estimated nucleated cell counts. Profiled with immunoSEQ multiplex PCR; TCRdb holds only in-frame clones, not every one. V and J calls and clone size are those listed in that table; D and trimming were worked out from the DNA. The sample consists of under 200,000 clones, more than 75% of them appearing once. This TCR derives from a man in his forties with active or convalescent COVID-19. The rearrangement links TRBV4-3 to TRBJ2-3; 12 bases map to TRBD2. Sequencing was performed on peripheral blood. DNA for the CDR3: TGCGCCAGCAGCCCTACGACTAGCGGGGGACACACAGATACGCAGTATTTT. Amino acid sequence: CASSPTTSGGHTDTQYF.